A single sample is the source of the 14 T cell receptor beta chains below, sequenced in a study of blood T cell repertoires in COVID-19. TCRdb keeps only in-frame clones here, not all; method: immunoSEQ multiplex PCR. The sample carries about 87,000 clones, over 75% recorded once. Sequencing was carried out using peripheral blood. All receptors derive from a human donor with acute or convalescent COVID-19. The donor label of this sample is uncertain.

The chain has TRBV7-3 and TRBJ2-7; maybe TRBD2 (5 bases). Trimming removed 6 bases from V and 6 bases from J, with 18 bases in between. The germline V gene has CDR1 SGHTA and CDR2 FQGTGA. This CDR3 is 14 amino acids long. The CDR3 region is CASSHGGPSGEQYF. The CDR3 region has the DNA TGTGCCAGCAGTCACGGCGGGCCCTCTGGCGAGCAGTACTTC.

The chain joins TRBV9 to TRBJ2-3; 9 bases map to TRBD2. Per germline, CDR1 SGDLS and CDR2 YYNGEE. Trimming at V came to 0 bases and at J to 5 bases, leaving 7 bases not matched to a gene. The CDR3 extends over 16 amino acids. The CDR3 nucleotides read TGTGCCAGCAGCGTAGAGGCGGGGGGGCCTGGAGATACGCAGTATTTT. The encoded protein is CASSVEAGGPGDTQYF.

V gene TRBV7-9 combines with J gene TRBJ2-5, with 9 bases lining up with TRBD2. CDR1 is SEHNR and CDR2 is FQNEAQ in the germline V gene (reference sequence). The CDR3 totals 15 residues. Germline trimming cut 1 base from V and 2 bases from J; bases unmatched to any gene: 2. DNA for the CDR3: TGTGCCAGCAGCTTAGGGCGGGGGGGTCAAGAGACCCAGTACTTC. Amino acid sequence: CASSLGRGGQETQYF.

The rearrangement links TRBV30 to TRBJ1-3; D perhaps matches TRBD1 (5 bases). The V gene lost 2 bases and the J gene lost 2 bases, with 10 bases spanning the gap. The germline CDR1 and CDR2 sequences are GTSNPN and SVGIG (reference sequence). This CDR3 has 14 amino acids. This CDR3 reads CAWSQGATGNTIYF. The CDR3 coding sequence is TGTGCCTGGAGTCAAGGGGCAACTGGAAACACCATATATTTT.

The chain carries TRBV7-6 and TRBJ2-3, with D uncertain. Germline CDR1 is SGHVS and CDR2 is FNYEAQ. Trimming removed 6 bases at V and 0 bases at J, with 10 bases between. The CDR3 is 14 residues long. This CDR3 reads CASSQATSTDTQYF. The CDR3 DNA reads TGTGCCAGCAGTCAAGCTACTAGCACAGATACGCAGTATTTT.

The CDR3 protein is CASSPGTANTGELFF. DNA for the CDR3: TGTGCCAGCAGCCCAGGGACAGCGAACACCGGGGAGCTGTTTTTT. The gene calls are TRBV11-3 and TRBJ2-2; 7 bases are shared with TRBD1. This CDR3 contains 15 residues. The V gene's germline CDR1 is SGHNT and CDR2 YENEEA. V shed 5 bases and J 0 bases; nucleotides not matched to a gene: 3.

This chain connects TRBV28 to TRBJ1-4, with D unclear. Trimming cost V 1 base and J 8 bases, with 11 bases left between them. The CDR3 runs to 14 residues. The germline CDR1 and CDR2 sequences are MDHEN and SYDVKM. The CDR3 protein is CASSLSGMGEKLFF. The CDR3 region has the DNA TGTGCCAGCAGTTTATCCGGGATGGGCGAAAAACTGTTTTTT.

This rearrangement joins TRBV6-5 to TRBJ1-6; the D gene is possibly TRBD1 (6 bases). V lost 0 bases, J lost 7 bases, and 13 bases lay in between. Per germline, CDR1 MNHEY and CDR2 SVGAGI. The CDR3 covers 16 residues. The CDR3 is CASSYSKGTLNSPLHF. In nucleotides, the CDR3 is TGTGCCAGCAGTTACTCGAAGGGGACACTGAATTCACCCCTCCACTTT.

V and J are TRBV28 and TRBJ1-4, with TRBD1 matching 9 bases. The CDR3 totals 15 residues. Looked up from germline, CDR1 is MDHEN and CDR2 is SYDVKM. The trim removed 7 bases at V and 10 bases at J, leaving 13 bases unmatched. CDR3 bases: TGTGCCAGCAAGTGGGCGGGACAGGGCGGAGGAAAACTGTTTTTT. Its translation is CASKWAGQGGGKLFF.

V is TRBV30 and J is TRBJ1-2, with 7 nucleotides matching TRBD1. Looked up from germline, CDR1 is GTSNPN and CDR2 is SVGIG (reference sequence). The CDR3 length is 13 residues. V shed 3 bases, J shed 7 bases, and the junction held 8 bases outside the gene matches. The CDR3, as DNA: TGTGCCTGGAGACAGGGGAGTAAGAGTGGCTACACCTTC. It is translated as CAWRQGSKSGYTF.

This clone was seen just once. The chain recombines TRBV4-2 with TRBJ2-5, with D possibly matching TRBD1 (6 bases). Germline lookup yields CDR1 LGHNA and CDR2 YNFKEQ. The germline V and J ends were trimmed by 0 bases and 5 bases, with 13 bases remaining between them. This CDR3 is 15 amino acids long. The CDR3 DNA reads TGTGCCAGCAGCCAAGACCGGGACACCCGCGAGACCCAGTACTTC. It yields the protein CASSQDRDTRETQYF.

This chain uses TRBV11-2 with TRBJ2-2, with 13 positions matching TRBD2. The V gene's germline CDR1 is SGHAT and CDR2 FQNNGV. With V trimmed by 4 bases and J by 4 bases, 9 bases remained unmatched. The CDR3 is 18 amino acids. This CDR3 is CASSSGTSGALITGELFF. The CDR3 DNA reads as TGTGCCAGCAGCTCTGGGACTAGCGGGGCTCTTATCACCGGGGAGCTGTTTTTT.

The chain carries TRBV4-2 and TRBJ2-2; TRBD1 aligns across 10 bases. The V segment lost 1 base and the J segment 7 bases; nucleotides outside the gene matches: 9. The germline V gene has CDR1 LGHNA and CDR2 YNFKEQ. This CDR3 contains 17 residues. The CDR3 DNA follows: TGTGCCAGCAGCCAAGGACAGGGGGCGTCGGTAGGCGGGGAGCTGTTTTTT. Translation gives CASSQGQGASVGGELFF.

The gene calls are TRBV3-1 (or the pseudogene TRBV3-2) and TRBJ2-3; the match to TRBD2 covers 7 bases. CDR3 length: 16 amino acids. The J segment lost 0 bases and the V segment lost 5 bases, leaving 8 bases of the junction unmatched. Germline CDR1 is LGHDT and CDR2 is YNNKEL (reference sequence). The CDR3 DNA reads TGTGCCAGCAGCTCAACCAGCGGGGCTAGCACAGATACGCAGTATTTT. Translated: CASSSTSGASTDTQYF.